What follows describes a single T cell receptor beta chain. The source of the sample is a study of control samples from healthy donors and cancer patients. CDR1 and CDR2 (germline): MGHRA, YSYEKL. V lost 3 bases, J lost 5 bases, and 13 bases lay in between. The CDR3 has 14 amino acids. Sequenced by immunoSEQ multiplex PCR; TCRdb stores in-frame clones only, minus some. This sample has about 110,000 clones, with 85% to 90% found just once. This receptor was taken from a woman aged 50 to 60 in good health. The V and J genes are TRBV4-1 and TRBJ1-1, with TRBD1 as a possible D gene (6 bases). The sequenced material came from blood. CDR3 DNA: TGCGCCAGCAGCCAGTATTCAGGGGATACTGAAGCTTTCTTT. It is translated as CASSQYSGDTEAFF.